Listed below are T cell receptor beta chains from one sample, sequenced in a study of control samples from healthy donors and cancer patients. The table came from immunoSEQ multiplex PCR; TCRdb's copy has only in-frame clones and leaves some out. Of about 110,000 clones in the sample, more than 85% were seen once. Sample: blood. The receptor set was obtained from a woman aged 45 to 65 in good health. Both conserved end residues are part of each CDR3. The order of the fields is clone size, V gene, D gene, J gene, CDR3 DNA, CDR3 protein. D genes are given only for firm matches. The size entry is marked missing in some rows and otherwise reads once, few, many or a size class.

.	TRBV5-5	.	TRBJ2-1	TGTGCCAGCAGCTTTTCTCCAGCCGCTGAGCAGTTCTTC	CASSFSPAAEQFF
.	TRBV5-1	TRBD1	TRBJ2-7	TGCGCCAGCAGCTTGGACAGGGGGCCCTACGAGCAGTACTTC	CASSLDRGPYEQYF
.	TRBV3-1/TRBV3-2	TRBD2	TRBJ2-7	TGTGCCAGCAGAACTAGCGGGGGGACCTACGAGCAGTACTTC	CASRTSGGTYEQYF
.	TRBV3-1/TRBV3-2	TRBD1	TRBJ1-2	TGTGCCAGCAGCCTAGACTTACTCCTGACAGGGAGCCCGAATGGCTACACCTTC	CASSLDLLLTGSPNGYTF
.	TRBV6-1	TRBD1	TRBJ2-5	TGTGCCAGCAGTGAAGGGACAGGGGAGACCCAGTACTTC	CASSEGTGETQYF
.	TRBV5-1	.	TRBJ2-5	TGCGCCAGCAGCGAAGGACAGAGCCCAATGGAGACCCAGTACTTC	CASSEGQSPMETQYF
.	TRBV5-8	.	TRBJ2-1	TGTGCCCCTGAGGGCGAGCAGTTCTTC	CAPEGEQFF
once	TRBV6-6	.	TRBJ2-5	TGTGCCAGCAAAAACGAAAGGATCCGAGAGACCCAGTACTTC	CASKNERIRETQYF
.	TRBV2	.	TRBJ2-2	TGTGCCCTAGGGGACATTAATCTTCCCGGGGAGCTGTTTTTT	CALGDINLPGELFF
.	TRBV6-5	TRBD1	TRBJ1-1	TGTGCCAGCAGTTCCCAGGGGGAGGCTTTCTTT	CASSSQGEAFF
.	TRBV7-6	TRBD1	TRBJ2-1	TGTGCCAGCAGCTTAGCATCGGGGACAGGGGGCAGGAATGAGCAGTTCTTC	CASSLASGTGGRNEQFF
.	TRBV7-8	TRBD1	TRBJ1-5	TGTGCCAGCAGCCCTACCGAGGACAGGGCTCAGCCCCAGCATTTT	CASSPTEDRAQPQHF
once	TRBV19	TRBD2	TRBJ2-3	TGTGCCAGTAGTATCGGTAGCGGGAGTGCAGATACGCAGTATTTT	CASSIGSGSADTQYF
.	TRBV19	.	TRBJ2-6	TGTGCCAGTAGTATCTTCAGGGTGAGGATCTCTGGGGCCAACGTCCTGACTTTC	CASSIFRVRISGANVLTF
.	TRBV20-1	.	TRBJ1-2	TGCAGTGCTAGAAACAATGGCTACACCTTC	CSARNNGYTF
.	TRBV7-8	TRBD2	TRBJ2-6	TGTGCCAGCAGCTCCCTCCCAGCGGGGCCTGGGGCCAACGTCCTGACTTTC	CASSSLPAGPGANVLTF
.	TRBV14	TRBD1	TRBJ1-2	TGTGCCAGCAGCCAAGACAGGGGGGGGGTGGCGGGCTACACCTTC	CASSQDRGGVAGYTF
.	TRBV9	TRBD1	TRBJ1-4	TGTGCCAGCAGCTTATTCGGGACAGCGGCTAATGAAAAACTGTTTTTT	CASSLFGTAANEKLFF
.	TRBV7-9	.	TRBJ1-2	TGTGCCAGCAGCCCAGAGGGGTGGGTTGGCTACACCTTC	CASSPEGWVGYTF
.	TRBV18	TRBD1	TRBJ1-4	TGTGCCAGCTCGCCGAATACAGGGGCGAATGAAAAACTGTTTTTT	CASSPNTGANEKLFF
.	TRBV7-9	.	TRBJ2-1	TGTGCCAGCAGCTTCGTACAGATCGGCAATGAGCAGTTCTTC	CASSFVQIGNEQFF
once	TRBV9	.	TRBJ1-5	TGTGCCAGCCTCGATAGAGGGGGTCAGCCCCAGCATTTT	CASLDRGGQPQHF
.	TRBV28	.	TRBJ1-1	TGTGCCAGCGGTTGGGTCCCACCCGGAGCTTTCTTT	CASGWVPPGAFF
.	TRBV7-3	TRBD2	TRBJ2-7	TGTGCCAGCAGTCCCGGGACTAGGCGCGAGCAGTACTTC	CASSPGTRREQYF